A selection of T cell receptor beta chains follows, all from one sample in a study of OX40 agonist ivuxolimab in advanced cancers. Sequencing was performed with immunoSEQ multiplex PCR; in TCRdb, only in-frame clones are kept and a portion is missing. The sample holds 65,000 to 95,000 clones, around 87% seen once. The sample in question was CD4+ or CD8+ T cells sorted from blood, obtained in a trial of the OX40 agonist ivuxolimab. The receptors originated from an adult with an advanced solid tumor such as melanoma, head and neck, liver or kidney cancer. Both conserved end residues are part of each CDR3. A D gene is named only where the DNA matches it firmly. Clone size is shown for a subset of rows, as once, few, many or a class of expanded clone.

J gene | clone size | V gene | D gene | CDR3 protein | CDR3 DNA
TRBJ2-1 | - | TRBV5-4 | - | CASSLGQGIYNEQFF | TGTGCCAGCAGCTTGGGGCAGGGGATTTACAATGAGCAGTTCTTC
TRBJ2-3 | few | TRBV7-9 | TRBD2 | CASSSLAGGQYF | TGTGCCAGCAGCTCATTAGCGGGGGGGCAGTATTTT
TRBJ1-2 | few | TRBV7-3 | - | CASSLPGGYGYTF | TGTGCCAGCAGTTTACCGGGAGGCTATGGCTACACCTTC
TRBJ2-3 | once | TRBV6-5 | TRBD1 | CASSLQGPSDTQYF | TGTGCCAGCAGTCTACAGGGGCCATCAGATACGCAGTATTTT
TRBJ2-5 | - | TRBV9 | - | CASSGSLLSETQYF | TGTGCCAGCAGTGGATCCTTACTTTCGGAGACCCAGTACTTC
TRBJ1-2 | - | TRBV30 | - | CAWSWGQGKVYTF | TGTGCCTGGAGTTGGGGGCAGGGGAAGGTCTACACCTTC
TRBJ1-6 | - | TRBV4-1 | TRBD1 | CASSQGEGQGVSPLHF | TGCGCCAGCAGCCAAGGTGAGGGACAGGGGGTTTCACCCCTCCACTTT
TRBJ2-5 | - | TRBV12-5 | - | CASGQQGPTGPQETQYF | TGTGCTAGTGGGCAACAGGGCCCCACAGGGCCCCAAGAGACCCAGTACTTC
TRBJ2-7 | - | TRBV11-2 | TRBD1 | CASSSLRQGRSYEQYF | TGTGCCAGCAGCTCGCTCCGACAGGGTCGCTCCTACGAGCAGTACTTC
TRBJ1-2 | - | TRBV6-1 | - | CASSERRNYGYTF | TGTGCCAGCAGTGAACGACGTAACTATGGCTACACCTTC
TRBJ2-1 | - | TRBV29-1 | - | CSVEDGQRHSYNEQFF | TGCAGCGTTGAAGATGGTCAGAGACACTCCTACAATGAGCAGTTCTTC
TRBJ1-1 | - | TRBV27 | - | CAARRGTQTNTEAFF | TGTGCCGCCCGGAGGGGGACGCAGACGAACACTGAAGCTTTCTTT
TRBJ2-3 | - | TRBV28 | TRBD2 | CASSGRGVGYF | TGTGCCAGCAGCGGCCGGGGGGTAGGGTATTTT
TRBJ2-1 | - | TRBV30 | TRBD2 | CAWARGTNHNEQFF | TGTGCCTGGGCGCGAGGGACTAACCACAATGAGCAGTTCTTC
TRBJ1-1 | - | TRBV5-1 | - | CASSHTQGPRAEAFF | TGCGCCAGCAGCCACACACAGGGCCCGAGGGCTGAAGCTTTCTTT
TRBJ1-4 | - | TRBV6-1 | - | CASSEQSTNEKLFF | TGTGCCAGCAGTGAACAATCAACTAATGAAAAACTGTTTTTT
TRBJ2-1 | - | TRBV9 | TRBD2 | CASSAWDSGVLDNEQFF | TGTGCCAGCAGCGCCTGGGATAGCGGGGTACTGGACAATGAGCAGTTCTTC
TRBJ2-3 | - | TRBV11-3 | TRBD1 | CASSARTGEQYF | TGTGCCAGCAGCGCCAGGACAGGGGAGCAGTATTTT
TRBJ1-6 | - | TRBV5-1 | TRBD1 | CASSPRQGVPLHF | TGCGCCAGCAGCCCCCGACAGGGAGTACCCCTCCACTTT
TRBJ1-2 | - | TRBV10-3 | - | CAIRGFRGGYTF | TGTGCCATCAGAGGGTTCAGGGGCGGCTACACCTTC
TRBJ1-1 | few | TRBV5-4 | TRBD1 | CASSVGQTNTEAFF | TGTGCCAGCAGCGTGGGACAGACAAACACTGAAGCTTTCTTT
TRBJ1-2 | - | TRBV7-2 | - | CASRQGYYGYTF | TGTGCCAGCAGGCAGGGTTACTATGGCTACACCTTC
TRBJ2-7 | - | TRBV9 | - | CASSTTDSSSYEQYF | TGTGCCAGCAGTACGACGGACAGTAGCTCCTACGAGCAGTACTTC
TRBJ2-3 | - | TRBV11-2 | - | CASRRVGTSTDTQYF | TGTGCCAGCAGACGGGTCGGAACTAGCACAGATACGCAGTATTTT
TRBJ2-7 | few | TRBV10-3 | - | CAITITPSTYEQYF | TGTGCCATCACCATAACACCCTCCACCTACGAGCAGTACTTC
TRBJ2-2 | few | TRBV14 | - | CASSQAQRAGELFF | TGTGCCAGCAGCCAAGCGCAGCGGGCCGGGGAGCTGTTTTTT